The T cell receptor (beta chain) under discussion was sequenced for a study of CD8 T cells in Susac syndrome. Reverse transcription of about 0.45 to 1 ug RNA was carried out with random hexamers. TCRdb re-analysed the immunoSEQ multiplex PCR reads in MiXCR, keeping a single row per CDR3 protein. The profile shows around 71,000 distinct CDR3 sequences, 96% of them singletons. The TCR originated in a human donor with multiple sclerosis. Source material: CD4+ T cells from PBMCs.

CDR3 sequence reads: CASSLMSVSFGREYYNEQFF. The CDR3 DNA reads as TGTGCCAGCAGCTTAATGAGTGTTAGTTTCGGCAGGGAATATTACAATGAGCAGTTCTTC. The rearrangement uses TRBV11-2 and TRBJ2-1, with D possibly TRBD1 on 5 matching bases. The CDR3 is made up of 20 amino acids. V gave up 2 bases and J gave up 4 bases, with 27 bases separating them. Germline V gives CDR1 SGHAT, CDR2 FQNNGV.